Presented here are 14 T cell receptor beta chains from one specimen sequenced in a study of blood T cell repertoires in COVID-19. TCRdb's copy holds only in-frame clones and misses some; the assay was immunoSEQ multiplex PCR. The sample lists about 170,000 clones; around 83% were seen once. The sample was peripheral blood. The receptor source for this set is a woman aged 70-85 years who had recovered from COVID-19.

The chain is built from TRBV11-3 and TRBJ2-1; TRBD2 agrees at 10 bases. V lost 2 bases and J lost 9; bases outside the gene matches: 10. Germline V lookup: CDR1 SGHNT, CDR2 YENEEA. The CDR3 runs to 16 residues. The CDR3 DNA is TGTGCCAGCAGCTTACTAGCGGGAGATTCGGCTGGTGAGCAGTTCTTC. Its protein is CASSLLAGDSAGEQFF.

The V gene is TRBV12-3 or TRBV12-4, the J gene TRBJ1-2, with 10 bases matching TRBD1. The CDR3 consists of 12 residues. The ends lost 6 bases at V and 8 bases at J; junction bases unmatched: 3. CDR3 bases: TGTGCCAGCAGCCAGACAGGGGGCGGCTACACCTTC. Translation gives CASSQTGGGYTF.

V gene TRBV6-1 combines with J gene TRBJ2-7; tentative D call: TRBD2 (5 bases). The V gene's germline CDR1 is MNHNS and CDR2 SASEGT. There are 16 residues in the CDR3. Trimming took off 4 bases at V and 2 bases at J, with 18 bases between the two ends. DNA for the CDR3: TGTGCCAGCAGTGCCCGGCGGGCCTCCCGCCCCTACGAGCAGTACTTC. Amino acids: CASSARRASRPYEQYF.

The chain recombines TRBV12-5 with TRBJ2-6; D gene uncertain. Germline values: CDR1 LGHNT, CDR2 FRNRAP. V shed 5 bases and J shed 3 bases, with 5 bases lying between them. This CDR3 has 13 residues. The CDR3 reads CASGRSGANVLTF. The CDR3 region has the DNA TGTGCTAGTGGTCGTAGTGGGGCCAACGTCCTGACTTTC. The variable domain in full, completed from reference TRBV12-5 and TRBJ2-6, reads DARVTQTPRHKVTEMGQEVTMRCQPILGHNTVFWYRQTMMQGLELLAYFRNRAPLDDSGMPKDRFSAEMPDATLATLKIQPSEPRDSAVYFCASGRSGANVLTFGAGSRLTVL.

CDR3 region: CASSPSGTAYEQYF. CDR3 nucleotides: TGTGCCAGCAGCCCCTCCGGGACAGCCTACGAGCAGTACTTC. The V call is TRBV7-2, the J call TRBJ2-7; 7 bases are shared with TRBD1. CDR3 size: 14 residues. The ends lost 5 bases at V and 2 bases at J; junction bases unmatched: 6. Germline assignment: CDR1 SGHTA and CDR2 FQGNSA. Based on the CDR3 plus reference TRBV7-2 and TRBJ2-7, the full variable domain is GAGVSQSPSNKVTEKGKDVELRCDPISGHTALYWYRQSLGQGLEFLIYFQGNSAPDKSGLPSDRFSAERTGGSVSTLTIQRTQQEDSAVYLCASSPSGTAYEQYFGPGTRLTVT.

This sequence joins TRBV19 and TRBJ1-2; perhaps TRBD1 as D (5 bases). This CDR3 region has 14 residues. V gave up 4 bases and J gave up 7 bases, with 16 bases separating them. Per the germline V gene, CDR1 is LNHDA and CDR2 is SQIVND (reference sequence). The CDR3 reads CASSTGGTLFGYTF. The DNA for the CDR3 is TGTGCCAGTAGTACCGGCGGGACGCTTTTTGGCTACACCTTC.

The chain joins TRBV7-3 to TRBJ2-1; 11 nucleotides align to TRBD2. After removal of 1 base from V and 7 bases from J, the junction contained 6 bases not matched to a gene. This CDR3 spans 16 amino acids. The germline CDR1 and CDR2 sequences are SGHTA and FQGTGA. As DNA, the CDR3 is TGTGCCAGCAGCTTAAGTCTAGCGGGAGGAGGGAATGAGCAGTTCTTC. Translation gives CASSLSLAGGGNEQFF.

The chain combines TRBV5-4 with TRBJ2-1; 9 nucleotides align to TRBD2. Trimming cost V 4 bases and J 9 bases; bases outside gene matches: 17. Looked up from germline, CDR1 is SGHNT and CDR2 is YYREEE (reference sequence). The CDR3 extends over 17 amino acids. In nucleotides, the CDR3 is TGTGCCAGCAGCCCCGGCGGAGCGGGAGGTCGCGCTGGTGAGCAGTTCTTC. It translates to CASSPGGAGGRAGEQFF.

This rearrangement joins TRBV11-2 to TRBJ2-7, with 8 bases identical to TRBD2. V trimming: 7 bases; J trimming: 6 bases; junction bases outside the gene matches: 11. This CDR3 spans 14 amino acids. The germline gives CDR1 SGHAT, CDR2 FQNNGV. In nucleotides, the CDR3 is TGTGCCAGCACCCCACCGGGGGGGGCGGTCGAGCAGTACTTC. Its protein is CASTPPGGAVEQYF.

This sequence joins TRBV6-4 and TRBJ2-3; 11 nucleotides agree with TRBD2. Looked up from germline, CDR1 is MRHNA and CDR2 is SNTAGT. After removal of 6 bases from V and 9 bases from J, the junction contained 2 bases not matched to a gene. The CDR3 has 12 amino acids. The CDR3 here is CASRASGGTQYF. The CDR3 nucleotides read TGTGCCAGCAGGGCTAGCGGGGGGACGCAGTATTTT.

The gene calls are TRBV6-4 and TRBJ1-2; TRBD1 matches at 7 bases. The CDR3 spans 15 residues. J was trimmed by 1 base and V by 6 bases; bases with no gene match: 8. In germline, CDR1 is MRHNA, CDR2 SNTAGT. CDR3 region: CASRPTGTDNYGYTF. The DNA of the CDR3 is TGTGCCAGCAGGCCGACCGGGACAGATAACTATGGCTACACCTTC.

The chain employs TRBV15 and TRBJ2-1; a possible D gene is TRBD1 (7 bases). Trimming took 3 bases from V and 5 from J, leaving 20 bases between them. This CDR3 is built from 17 residues. Per germline, CDR1 LNHNV and CDR2 YYDKDF (reference sequence). The CDR3 protein is CATSRGGQRTDHNEQFF. CDR3 sequence (DNA): TGTGCCACCAGCAGGGGGGGACAGAGGACCGACCACAATGAGCAGTTCTTC.

J is TRBJ2-1 and V is TRBV19; D is perhaps TRBD2 (6 bases). V was shortened by 6 bases and J by 5 bases, with 11 bases between the two germline ends. Germline V gene sequence: CDR1 LNHDA, CDR2 SQIVND (reference sequence). The length of the CDR3 is 13 residues. The CDR3 reads CASSGGRDNEQFF. The CDR3 DNA is TGTGCCAGTAGCGGGGGACGCGACAATGAGCAGTTCTTC.

The CDR3: CASKEGPTYEQYF. The CDR3 region has the DNA TGTGCCAGCAAGGAGGGTCCCACCTACGAGCAGTACTTC. The chain recombines TRBV6-5 with TRBJ2-7; possible D gene TRBD2, 6 bases. V was shortened by 7 bases and J by 2 bases, with 12 bases between the two germline ends. The germline gives CDR1 MNHEY, CDR2 SVGAGI. The CDR3 spans 13 residues.